This T cell receptor (beta chain) was identified during a study of T cells after posttransplantation cyclophosphamide. Whole-study findings and limits: Later blood repertoires were often dominated by clones from the donor CD8+ memory compartment.

Some clones are missing from TCRdb's copy, which holds only in-frame ones; the method was immunoSEQ multiplex PCR. The sample holds about 21,000 clones, about 86% seen once. Notes on this clone: Its antigen is unidentified.

Germline loops: CDR1 KGHSH, CDR2 LQKENI. The CDR3 contains 13 residues. Trimming pared 3 bases from V and 5 bases from J, leaving 10 bases between. Methotrexate plus calcineurin inhibitor accompanied controls' myeloablative marrow transplants; sampling was 1 year later. This sequence joins TRBV18 and TRBJ1-1, with D uncertain. The TCR sequence derives from a female patient under 45 who received an allogeneic stem cell transplant from an unrelated donor, was CMV-positive, and had acute and chronic GVHD. Some T cells may be supplied by the graft donor. This specimen consisted of PBMCs, obtained around 350 days after allogeneic stem cell transplant with calcineurin inhibitor and methotrexate. This CDR3 is CASSPEVATEAFF. CDR3 bases: TGTGCCAGCTCACCGGAGGTCGCGACTGAAGCTTTCTTT.